This T cell receptor (beta chain) emerged from a study of human T cells and chemical hapten exposure. Whole blood, unfractionated, served as the material for total RNA extraction. Findings and caveats of the study: TCRs above 1 in 1000 frequency stayed constant with DPC sensitization.

In TCRdb, the 5' RACE reads were re-called with MiXCR into one record per CDR3 protein. The sample includes about 140,000 distinct CDR3 sequences, around 4% seen only once; the top ten take around 1.4%. V was trimmed by 0 bases and J by 0 bases, leaving 8 bases between them. The CDR3 spans 15 residues. From germline, CDR1 is SGDLS and CDR2 YYNGEE. This clonotype was seen repeatedly, ten times or more. Its specificity is unknown. This clonotype originated in a female donor in good health. V is TRBV9 and J is TRBJ2-3; D unresolved. The CDR3 DNA is TGTGCCAGCAGCGTAGGCTTGCCTAGCACAGATACGCAGTATTTT. This gives the protein CASSVGLPSTDTQYF. Filled out from reference TRBV9 and TRBJ2-3, the complete variable domain reads DSGVTQTPKHLITATGQRVTLRCSPRSGDLSVYWYQQSLDQGLQFLIQYYNGEERAKGNILERFSAQQFPDLHSELNLSSLELGDSALYFCASSVGLPSTDTQYFGPGTRLTVL.